One and the same sample provided the 23 T cell receptor beta chains below, sequenced in a study of T cell responses to AZD1222 COVID-19 vaccine. Produced via immunoSEQ multiplex PCR; TCRdb's table is partial and in-frame only. The table shows some 160,000 clones, with roughly 92% occurring only once. The material was peripheral blood, obtained on day 0 of AZD1222 vaccination. The receptors were sampled from an adult in good health.

This clone was seen more than once but under ten times. The chain employs TRBV2 and TRBJ1-2, with D possibly matching TRBD1 (5 bases). Germline V gives CDR1 SNHLY, CDR2 FYNNEI. V lost 3 bases and J lost 4, with 12 bases in between. The CDR3 spans 14 residues. The DNA for the CDR3 is TGTGCCAGCAGTGACCCCGGTGGGGGCTATGGCTACACCTTC. As protein: CASSDPGGGYGYTF.

The J gene is TRBJ2-7, the V gene TRBV18; D ambiguous. Germline V gene data show CDR1 as KGHSH and CDR2 as LQKENI. The V end was cut by 3 bases, the J end by 6 bases, with 9 bases between. This CDR3 is 12 amino acids long. CDR3 bases: TGTGCCAGCTCACCTCACGGTTCCGAGCAGTACTTC. It yields the protein CASSPHGSEQYF.

This chain uses TRBV19 with TRBJ1-1; 9 bases are shared with TRBD1. CDR1 is LNHDA and CDR2 is SQIVND in the germline V gene (reference sequence). V lost 4 bases to trimming and J lost 5 bases; unmatched junction nucleotides: 8. CDR3 length: 15 residues. This chain's CDR3 is CASSRVGQGKTEAFF. CDR3 coding DNA: TGTGCCAGTAGTAGAGTGGGACAGGGAAAAACTGAAGCTTTCTTT. Using reference TRBV19 and TRBJ1-1 for the parts outside the CDR3, the full variable domain is DGGITQSPKYLFRKEGQNVTLSCEQNLNHDAMYWYRQDPGQGLRLIYYSQIVNDFQKGDIAEGYSVSREKKESFPLTVTSAQKNPTAFYLCASSRVGQGKTEAFFGQGTRLTVV.

The V gene is TRBV2, the J gene TRBJ1-2; no definite D call. Germline V gene sequence: CDR1 SNHLY, CDR2 FYNNEI. This CDR3 contains 13 residues. Trimming shortened V by 2 bases and J by 5 bases, and 9 bases separated the two germline ends. Written as DNA, the CDR3 is TGTGCCAGCAGTGAAATCCGGTCTTATGGCTACACCTTC. It specifies CASSEIRSYGYTF.

This chain connects TRBV14 to TRBJ1-6; D unclear. The ends were cut back, 4 bases at V and 10 bases at J, with 17 bases in the middle. The CDR3 length is 15 residues. From germline, CDR1 is SGHDN and CDR2 FVKESK. CDR3: CASSRLDRVGSPLHF. CDR3 sequence (DNA): TGTGCCAGCAGCCGACTCGATAGAGTAGGATCACCCCTCCACTTT. The variable domain in full, with the rest retrieved from reference TRBV14 and TRBJ1-6, is EAGVTQFPSHSVIEKGQTVTLRCDPISGHDNLYWYRRVMGKEIKFLLHFVKESKQDESGMPNNRFLAERTGGTYSTLKVQPAELEDSGVYFCASSRLDRVGSPLHFGNGTRLTVT.

The chain links TRBV11-2 to TRBJ2-7; D remains ambiguous. There are 16 residues in the CDR3. The V gene's germline CDR1 is SGHAT and CDR2 FQNNGV. Trimming cost V 6 bases and J 0 bases, with 18 bases left between them. CDR3 sequence (DNA): TGTGCCAGCAGACAGAGGTCAGGTCTTTCCTCCTACGAGCAGTACTTC. It encodes CASRQRSGLSSYEQYF.

The chain recombines TRBV4-1 with TRBJ2-2, with D possibly being TRBD2 (7 bases). Between the trimmed V and J ends, which lost 4 bases and 3 bases, there was a span of 24 bases. This CDR3 region has 19 residues. The germline V gene has CDR1 MGHRA and CDR2 YSYEKL. CDR3 residues: CASSRGALSRGADTGELFF. The CDR3, as DNA: TGCGCCAGCAGCCGGGGGGCGCTTTCCCGGGGGGCCGACACCGGGGAGCTGTTTTTT.

The rearrangement uses TRBV6-1 and TRBJ2-5, with D perhaps matching TRBD2 (5 bases). This CDR3 contains 14 residues. V lost 3 bases and J 7 bases, leaving 15 bases between the germline ends. Germline CDR1 reads MNHNS; CDR2 reads SASEGT. In DNA form, the CDR3 reads TGTGCCAGCAGTGATGGGTGGGGAGTGGGGACCCAGTACTTC. This encodes CASSDGWGVGTQYF.

V and J are TRBV2 and TRBJ2-7, with D perhaps matching TRBD1 (6 bases). The CDR3 length is 13 residues. Trimming took 6 bases from V and 5 from J, leaving 14 bases between them. Germline assignment: CDR1 SNHLY and CDR2 FYNNEI. The CDR3 loop reads CASRQQGVNEQYF. For the CDR3, the DNA is TGTGCCAGCAGGCAACAGGGAGTGAACGAGCAGTACTTC.

The chain combines TRBV5-6 with TRBJ1-6, with D hard to call. The germline gives CDR1 SGHDT, CDR2 YYEEEE. The CDR3 sequence is 17 residues long. Trimming shortened V by 2 bases and J by 1 base, and 13 bases separated the two germline ends. The CDR3 DNA reads as TGTGCCAGCAGCTTCCGTTCTAGCTGGTCCTATAATTCACCCCTCCACTTT. Translating gives CASSFRSSWSYNSPLHF. The full variable domain, completed using reference TRBV5-6 and TRBJ1-6, is DAGVTQSPTHLIKTRGQQVTLRCSPKSGHDTVSWYQQALGQGPQFIFQYYEEEERQRGNFPDRFSGHQFPNYSSELNVNALLLGDSALYLCASSFRSSWSYNSPLHFGNGTRLTVT.

This chain uses TRBV29-1 with TRBJ2-4, with D unresolved. Per the germline V gene, CDR1 is SQVTM and CDR2 is ANQGSEA. The V gene lost 1 base and the J gene lost 3 bases, with 7 bases spanning the gap. The CDR3 is made up of 13 amino acids. The DNA for the CDR3 is TGCAGCGTTGAAGGGCCATTCAAAAACATTCAGTACTTC. This gives the protein CSVEGPFKNIQYF. The full variable domain, with the rest looked up from reference TRBV29-1 and TRBJ2-4, is SAVISQKPSRDICQRGTSLTIQCQVDSQVTMMFWYRQQPGQSLTLIATANQGSEATYESGFVIDKFPISRPNLTFSTLTVSNMSPEDSSIYLCSVEGPFKNIQYFGAGTRLSVL.

The chain joins TRBV30 to TRBJ1-6; D is unclear. CDR1 is GTSNPN and CDR2 is SVGIG in the germline V gene (reference sequence). The CDR3 contains 13 residues. This chain's CDR3 is CAWAAGYNSPLHF. CDR3 nucleotide sequence: TGTGCTTGGGCGGCGGGCTATAATTCACCCCTCCACTTT. Supplemented by reference TRBV30 and TRBJ1-6, the full variable domain reads SQTIHQWPATLVQPVGSPLSLECTVEGTSNPNLYWYRQAAGRGLQLLFYSVGIGQISSEVPQNLSASRPQDRQFILSSKKLLLSDSGFYLCAWAAGYNSPLHFGNGTRLTVT.

The gene calls are TRBV12-3 or TRBV12-4 and TRBJ1-1; D is ambiguous. There are 13 residues in the CDR3. Trimming shortened V by 1 base and J by 7 bases, and 10 bases separated the two germline ends. In DNA form, the CDR3 reads TGTGCCAGCAGTTTAGTCGGCAGGCTTGAAGCTTTCTTT. Protein sequence: CASSLVGRLEAFF.

CDR3 amino acids: CASRTQGAWANEQFF. The CDR3 nucleotides read TGTGCCAGCAGGACACAGGGGGCGTGGGCCAATGAGCAGTTCTTC. The V call is TRBV5-6, the J call TRBJ2-1, with 9 bases lining up with TRBD1. This CDR3 comprises 15 residues. Looked up from germline, CDR1 is SGHDT and CDR2 is YYEEEE. Losses at the gene ends were 5 bases for V and 6 bases for J; bases not matched to a gene: 9.

V usage is TRBV5-6 and J usage is TRBJ1-5; 8 nucleotides match TRBD1. Germline CDR1 and CDR2: SGHDT and YYEEEE. The junction had 9 bases not matched to a gene; V was cut back by 3 bases and J by 4 bases. This CDR3 region has 16 residues. The CDR3 bases are TGTGCCAGCAGCTCAGGGGGCCTTGGGGGGAATCAGCCCCAGCATTTT. Translating gives CASSSGGLGGNQPQHF.

V is TRBV10-1 and J is TRBJ2-7; weak D call: TRBD2 (6 bases). This CDR3 spans 15 amino acids. Germline V gives CDR1 WNHNN, CDR2 SYGVQD (reference sequence). V lost 10 bases to trimming and J lost 3 bases, with 22 bases between them. The CDR3 loop reads CAMTWGLRAGYEQYF. CDR3 nucleotide sequence: TGCGCCATGACGTGGGGACTGCGGGCAGGCTACGAGCAGTACTTC.

The chain links TRBV12-3 or TRBV12-4 to TRBJ2-3; a weak D match, TRBD2 (5 bases). The CDR3 contains 12 residues. The ends were cut back, 7 bases at V and 5 bases at J, with 10 bases in the middle. CDR3 nucleotide sequence: TGTGCCAGCACTAGCCGTGTAGATACGCAGTATTTT. Protein sequence: CASTSRVDTQYF.

Details on this clone: Other nucleotide sequences from this sample produce the same CDR3. The V gene is TRBV19, the J gene TRBJ1-5; possibly TRBD1 for D (5 bases). This CDR3 has 14 amino acids. CDR1 and CDR2 from the germline V gene are LNHDA and SQIVND (reference sequence). Trimming cost V 6 bases and J 3 bases, with 12 bases left between them. CDR3 in DNA: TGTGCCAGTAGCATCCGGGACTCCAATCAGCCCCAGCATTTT. Translating gives CASSIRDSNQPQHF.

The genes are TRBV4-2 and TRBJ2-1; 10 bases are shared with TRBD2. The CDR3 loop spans 16 amino acids. V dropped 1 base and J dropped 7; count of bases not matched to a gene: 7. Germline assignment: CDR1 LGHNA and CDR2 YNFKEQ. The CDR3 sequence is CASSQVSSGSRNEQFF. The CDR3 nucleotides are TGTGCCAGCAGCCAAGTGTCTAGCGGGAGTAGAAATGAGCAGTTCTTC.

The CDR3 coding sequence is TGCGCCAGCAGCTTGGCTGGGGGCTACTCACCCCTCCACTTT. Amino acids: CASSLAGGYSPLHF. The rearrangement links TRBV5-1 to TRBJ1-6, with D possibly TRBD1 on 6 matching bases. CDR1 SGHRS and CDR2 YFSETQ come from the germline V gene. The V gene lost 0 bases and the J gene lost 10 bases, with 11 bases spanning the gap. The CDR3 runs 14 residues. Supplemented by reference TRBV5-1 and TRBJ1-6, the full variable domain reads KAGVTQTPRYLIKTRGQQVTLSCSPISGHRSVSWYQQTPGQGLQFLFEYFSETQRNKGNFPGRFSGRQFSNSRSEMNVSTLELGDSALYLCASSLAGGYSPLHFGNGTRLTVT.

This rearrangement joins TRBV5-1 to TRBJ2-4; D call uncertain. The CDR3 is 18 amino acids. Germline V gene lookup returns CDR1 SGHRS and CDR2 YFSETQ. V was cut by 0 bases and J by 8 bases, with 24 bases left in between. CDR3 region: CASSLVSSPHRIGHIQYF. The CDR3 region has the DNA TGCGCCAGCAGCTTGGTTTCAAGTCCTCATAGGATCGGGCACATTCAGTACTTC.

This chain joins TRBV10-2 and TRBJ2-3; a possible D gene is TRBD2 (5 bases). The CDR3 consists of 14 residues. The germline V gene encodes CDR1 WSHSY and CDR2 SAAADI. Trimming cost V 3 bases and J 1 base, with 8 bases left between them. In DNA, the CDR3 is TGCGCCAGCAGTGATCGAGGGCGCACAGATACGCAGTATTTT. Amino acid sequence: CASSDRGRTDTQYF.

CDR3 protein: CASSFSGTTTYEQYF. The CDR3 DNA reads as TGTGCCAGCAGCTTCTCCGGGACAACGACCTACGAGCAGTACTTC. The V and J genes are TRBV5-6 and TRBJ2-7, with D maybe TRBD1 (6 bases). With 2 bases removed from V and 2 bases from J, the gap between germline ends came to 14 bases. The CDR3 extends over 15 amino acids. The germline gives CDR1 SGHDT, CDR2 YYEEEE.